This T cell receptor (beta chain) was found in a study of shared clonotypes between healthy human individuals. General study points: An expected dependence of interdonor clonotype sharing on sequencing depth was noted.

Every donor was a Caucasian adult from Nashville, Tennessee. About this clone: What it recognizes is unknown.

The V gene end was trimmed by 4 bases and the J gene end by 7 bases; junction bases not matched to a gene: 5. Germline values: CDR1 SGHRS, CDR2 YFSETQ. This CDR3 spans 14 amino acids. Genomic DNA of every subset was divided equally among multiple immunoSEQ plates. Clones were sequenced by immunoSEQ multiplex PCR, and TCRdb holds only the in-frame ones, with some missing. The top ten clones hold about 0.45% of a sample with around 1.5 million clones, 95% to 99% of them seen once. Sample: naive CD4+ T cells sorted from blood. Subset of the sample: CD45RA+ positively selected. This receptor was identified in a young man in good health. The rearrangement links TRBV5-1 to TRBJ2-1; 10 nucleotides agree with TRBD2. CDR3 protein: CASSGASGSNEQFF. CDR3 in DNA: TGCGCCAGCAGCGGGGCTAGCGGGAGTAATGAGCAGTTCTTC.